This TCR beta chain emerged from a study of naive and memory T cell subsets. Notes on the study in general: Over 85% of naive TCR sequences appeared only once, unlike memory subsets.

This clonotype was counted at least ten times. Its cognate antigen is unknown. Both TRBC1 and TRBC2 were covered by a beta constant-region primer of two equimolar oligonucleotides. Ligated cDNA was amplified by four rounds of PCR with nested alpha and beta constant-region primers and SP2. A single record per CDR3 protein comes from TCRdb applying MiXCR to the UMI-ligation and nested PCR reads. The sample has approximately 17,000 distinct CDR3 sequences, roughly 9% seen once. Separate alpha and beta amplification began at the second PCR step. Overnight CMV lysate stimulation of fresh PBMCs defined donor CMV status by CD4+ IFNgamma. Cells stained for CD3, CD4, CD8, CD45RA, CD27 and viability were sorted into four CD45RA/CD27 subsets. V shed 10 bases, J shed 7 bases, and the junction held 18 bases outside the gene matches. CDR3 size: 15 residues. Germline V gene data show CDR1 as MNHNS and CDR2 as SASEGT.

The V and J genes are TRBV6-1 and TRBJ1-2; 7 positions match TRBD1. Material for sequencing was central memory CD8+ T cells from blood. This TCR was recovered from a human donor in good health. The CDR3 DNA follows: TGTGCCACCCAAACCGCTGACAGGGAAACGGCTGGCTACACCTTC. It translates to CATQTADRETAGYTF.